The clone carrying this T cell receptor beta chain was detected a few times. No antigen is known for it. Trimming took 4 bases from V and 9 from J; bases not matched to a gene: 14. CDR3 size: 16 residues. Germline V CDR1 and CDR2: SGHTA, FQGNSA. These data originate in a study of T cell repertoires in cytomegalovirus infection. One entry per CDR3 protein results from TCRdb running MiXCR on the reads. The table lists 150,000 to 200,000 distinct CDR3 sequences, roughly 15% of them singletons. General study points: Individuals carrying CMV plus the relevant HLA were identified by cumulative frequency of public TCR beta families.

The clonotype comes from a human donor in good health (CMV status not recorded). Some clones in this sample may be carry-over from other donors' samples. This chain connects TRBV7-2 to TRBJ2-1; 8 nucleotides line up with TRBD2. The specimen was CD8+ T cells from PBMCs. The CDR3 nucleotides are TGTGCCAGCAGCTCCCTAATAGCGGGACTTAATGGTGAGCAGTTCTTC. This gives the protein CASSSLIAGLNGEQFF.